Below, 26 T cell receptor beta chains from the same sample are listed, as sequenced in a study of Graves' ophthalmopathy and Graves' hyperthyroidism. Investigators amplified TCR beta CDR3 regions from RNA transcripts. An opening RT-PCR round employed HTBI primers and preceded a second-round multiplex PCR. Via MiXCR, TCRdb re-called the multiplex PCR reads, giving one row per CDR3 protein. The data contain roughly 230,000 distinct CDR3 sequences, about 22% of them singletons. The specimen sequenced was peripheral blood. These receptors were obtained from a woman aged 45-65 years with Graves' ophthalmopathy.

The chain is built from TRBV6-5 and TRBJ2-5, with 7 bases identical to TRBD1. The CDR3 covers 16 residues. Trimming cost V 3 bases and J 3 bases; bases outside gene matches: 10. Germline V gene lookup returns CDR1 MNHEY and CDR2 SVGAGI. CDR3 bases: TGTGCCAGCAGTTATAGGACAGGAGAAACTAAAGAGACCCAGTACTTC. Protein sequence: CASSYRTGETKETQYF.

This clonotype was picked up many times. The chain combines TRBV2 with TRBJ2-2; 7 bases align to TRBD2. The J segment lost 6 bases and the V segment lost 3 bases, leaving 7 bases of the junction unmatched. CDR3 size: 15 residues. The V gene's germline CDR1 is SNHLY and CDR2 FYNNEI. In DNA, the CDR3 is TGTGCCAGCAGTGAGGGGGTCCTAGCGGCCGGGGAGCTGTTTTTT. Amino acids: CASSEGVLAAGELFF.

This clonotype was picked up a small number of times. This may arise from a read error, as a much more abundant clone is one base away. The rearrangement joins TRBV20-1 to TRBJ2-3, with TRBD2 identical over 12 bases. Unmatched junction bases numbered 4, after V lost 8 bases and J lost 4 bases. Germline V CDR1 and CDR2: DFQATT, SNEGSKA (reference sequence). The CDR3 runs 13 residues. The CDR3 spells CSRTSGAADTQYF. The CDR3, as DNA: TGCAGTCGGACTAGCGGGGCGGCAGATACGCAGTATTTT.

This clonotype showed up many times. The chain recombines TRBV20-1 with TRBJ2-4; no reliable D call. Trimming took 1 base from V and 9 from J, leaving 13 bases between them. The CDR3 extends over 13 amino acids. Germline V CDR1 and CDR2: DFQATT, SNEGSKA (reference sequence). CDR3 sequence: CSARAPASRIQYF. CDR3 nucleotide sequence: TGCAGTGCTAGAGCCCCCGCGAGTCGCATTCAGTACTTC.

The DNA of the CDR3 is TGTGCCTCATTGAGCGGGGGCAAAAACATTCAGTACTTC. This gives the protein CASLSGGKNIQYF. This chain joins TRBV28 and TRBJ2-4; 8 bases fit TRBD2. The CDR3 spans 13 residues. Trimming removed 11 bases from V and 3 bases from J; junction bases left unmatched: 6. Germline V lookup: CDR1 MDHEN, CDR2 SYDVKM. Drawing the rest from reference TRBV28 and TRBJ2-4, the complete variable domain is DVKVTQSSRYLVKRTGEKVFLECVQDMDHENMFWYRQDPGLGLRLIYFSYDVKMKEKGDIPEGYSVSREKKERFSLILESASTNQTSMYLCASLSGGKNIQYFGAGTRLSVL.

This chain uses TRBV20-1 with TRBJ1-1; no clear D gene. CDR1 and CDR2 from the germline V gene are DFQATT and SNEGSKA (reference sequence). The V end lost 3 bases, the J end lost 3 bases, and 8 bases lay between the germline ends. The CDR3 has 12 amino acids. CDR3 sequence: CSASNQYTEAFF. The CDR3 DNA is TGCAGTGCTAGCAATCAATACACTGAAGCTTTCTTT.

The table lists this clonotype with many counts. V and J are TRBV20-1 and TRBJ1-2; D is ambiguous. V shed 0 bases and J shed 1 base, with 9 bases lying between them. Germline V gene sequence: CDR1 DFQATT, CDR2 SNEGSKA (reference sequence). The CDR3 covers 14 residues. The CDR3 DNA reads as TGCAGTGCTAGAGATCGTCGTAATAACTATGGCTACACCTTC. Its translation: CSARDRRNNYGYTF.

This clonotype was seen at least ten times. This sequence joins TRBV7-2 and TRBJ2-7; no definite D call. Germline values: CDR1 SGHTA, CDR2 FQGNSA. The CDR3 sequence is 13 residues long. Deletions cut 1 base from V and 5 bases from J, with 9 bases between. CDR3 loop: CASSLEANHEQYF. In DNA, the CDR3 is TGTGCCAGCAGCTTAGAGGCCAACCACGAGCAGTACTTC.

This clonotype was detected many times. CDR3 DNA sequence: TGCGCCAGCAGTCGCCCCCTGGCGAACACTGAAGCTTTCTTT. Its translation: CASSRPLANTEAFF. The chain recombines TRBV4-1 with TRBJ1-1; D is unresolved. In germline, CDR1 is MGHRA, CDR2 YSYEKL. Trimming pared 6 bases from V and 1 base from J, leaving 12 bases between. CDR3 length: 14 residues.

The rearrangement links TRBV12-3 or TRBV12-4 to TRBJ1-5; no firm D call. The CDR3 contains 14 residues. Between the trimmed V and J ends, which lost 3 bases and 1 base, there was a span of 7 bases. Written as DNA, the CDR3 is TGTGCCAGCAGTTTTACCGGGAGCAATCAGCCCCAGCATTTT. Protein sequence: CASSFTGSNQPQHF.

This clonotype was detected many times. The rearrangement links TRBV30 to TRBJ2-7; no clear D. This CDR3 is 14 amino acids long. Trimming left V 0 bases short and J 0 bases short, with 9 bases between. Germline V CDR1 and CDR2: GTSNPN, SVGIG (reference sequence). In nucleotides, the CDR3 is TGTGCCTGGAGTGTACATAGGACCTCCTACGAGCAGTACTTC. Its protein product is CAWSVHRTSYEQYF.

This clonotype has ten or more counts. The V call is TRBV12-5, the J call TRBJ2-7; no clear D. V was pared by 7 bases and J by 3 bases, with 10 bases between. Germline values: CDR1 LGHNT, CDR2 FRNRAP. This CDR3 spans 12 amino acids. As DNA, the CDR3 is TGTGCTAGTGCCCCCGCCATCTACGAGCAGTACTTC. Its protein product is CASAPAIYEQYF. The full variable domain, in which reference TRBV12-5 and TRBJ2-7 provide the parts outside the CDR3, is DARVTQTPRHKVTEMGQEVTMRCQPILGHNTVFWYRQTMMQGLELLAYFRNRAPLDDSGMPKDRFSAEMPDATLATLKIQPSEPRDSAVYFCASAPAIYEQYFGPGTRLTVT.

Many counts were recorded for this clonotype. The CDR3: CASIKGQGNTEAFF. The CDR3 DNA reads TGTGCCAGCATTAAGGGACAGGGCAACACTGAAGCTTTCTTT. The J gene is TRBJ1-1, the V gene TRBV27; TRBD1 aligns across 9 bases. Per germline, CDR1 MNHEY and CDR2 SMNVEV (reference sequence). J was trimmed by 2 bases and V by 7 bases; bases with no gene match: 5. The CDR3 consists of 14 residues.

V gene TRBV6-1 combines with J gene TRBJ2-2; TRBD2 matches 11 bases. CDR3 length equals 16 residues. The germline CDR1 and CDR2 sequences are MNHNS and SASEGT. Germline trimming cut 6 bases from V and 1 base from J; bases unmatched to any gene: 4. CDR3 sequence reads: CASRGGLAVNTGELFF. The CDR3 bases are TGTGCCAGCAGGGGGGGACTAGCGGTGAACACCGGGGAGCTGTTTTTT.

The sample holds many counts of this clonotype. The chain employs TRBV12-3 or TRBV12-4 and TRBJ2-7; TRBD1 matches at 10 bases. The CDR3 runs to 13 residues. With 11 bases clipped from V and 10 bases from J, the junction kept 14 bases outside the gene matches. The CDR3 sequence: CACQKGQGTDQYF. DNA of the CDR3: TGTGCCTGTCAAAAGGGACAGGGGACGGATCAGTACTTC.

This clonotype has ten or more counts. The V gene is TRBV6-5, the J gene TRBJ2-5; 10 nucleotides match TRBD2. Germline CDR1 is MNHEY and CDR2 is SVGAGI. This CDR3 spans 15 amino acids. Trimming took 5 bases from V and 7 from J; bases not matched to a gene: 10. This chain's CDR3 is CASSLSSGGEGTQYF. The CDR3 DNA follows: TGTGCCAGCAGTCTATCTAGCGGGGGCGAGGGGACCCAGTACTTC.

Many counts were recorded for this clonotype. J is TRBJ2-7 and V is TRBV7-2, with a possible D match to TRBD1 (5 bases). This CDR3 has 14 amino acids. The germline V gene has CDR1 SGHTA and CDR2 FQGNSA. V was shortened by 2 bases and J by 2 bases, with 10 bases between the two germline ends. The CDR3 is CASSLQQATYEQYF. CDR3 nucleotide sequence: TGTGCCAGCAGCTTACAACAGGCGACCTACGAGCAGTACTTC.

The chain joins TRBV28 to TRBJ2-4, with 9 bases that match TRBD1. This CDR3 spans 15 amino acids. From germline, CDR1 is MDHEN and CDR2 SYDVKM. V was clipped by 6 bases and J by 6 bases; unmatched bases: 9. The CDR3: CASRTSGTGLNIQYF. The CDR3 coding sequence is TGTGCCAGCAGAACCTCCGGGACAGGGCTAAACATTCAGTACTTC.

This clonotype was recorded at least ten times. The CDR3 nucleotides are TGTGCCAGCATGAGAACAGGGGGACTGAGAGAGCAGTACTTC. It yields the protein CASMRTGGLREQYF. V usage is TRBV2 and J usage is TRBJ2-7; TRBD1 matches at 8 bases. CDR1 and CDR2 from the germline V gene are SNHLY and FYNNEI. The CDR3 is 14 residues long. With V trimmed by 7 bases and J by 7 bases, 12 bases remained unmatched.

In this sample, this clonotype turned up many times. The chain is built from TRBV2 and TRBJ2-2; D is uncertain. Trimming stripped 6 bases from V and 5 bases from J, with 10 bases between. CDR1 and CDR2 (germline): SNHLY, FYNNEI. CDR3 length equals 13 residues. The CDR3 here is CASRKLTTGELFF. Here the CDR3 DNA reads TGTGCCAGCAGGAAGCTAACGACCGGGGAGCTGTTTTTT.

The V and J genes are TRBV19 and TRBJ1-6; TRBD1 is a possible D gene (5 bases). V lost 5 bases to trimming and J lost 12 bases, with 14 bases between them. This CDR3 comprises 13 residues. Germline CDR1 and CDR2: LNHDA and SQIVND (reference sequence). Here the CDR3 DNA reads TGTGCCAGTAGTGCGGGACCGGGGGGACCCCTCCACTTT. Protein product: CASSAGPGGPLHF.

This clonotype was counted at least ten times. The chain joins TRBV7-2 to TRBJ2-7, with TRBD1 as a possible D gene (5 bases). Trimming left V 3 bases short and J 2 bases short, with 11 bases between. CDR1 SGHTA and CDR2 FQGNSA come from the germline V gene. The CDR3 sequence is 14 residues long. The DNA of the CDR3 is TGTGCCAGCAGCTTCAGGCAGGGTCCCTACGAGCAGTACTTC. Its translation: CASSFRQGPYEQYF.

This clonotype was picked up many times. The genes are TRBV6-4 and TRBJ1-5; possible D gene TRBD1, 5 bases. The CDR3 sequence is 13 residues long. CDR1 MRHNA and CDR2 SNTAGT come from the germline V gene. With 4 bases removed from V and 6 bases from J, the gap between germline ends came to 10 bases. The CDR3 protein is CASSAGGGQPQHF. In DNA form, the CDR3 reads TGTGCCAGCAGTGCTGGGGGGGGTCAGCCCCAGCATTTT.

Ten or more counts support this clonotype. An end of the junction does not agree with germline; a read error may underlie this. The rearrangement joins TRBV20-1 to TRBJ2-5; D perhaps matches TRBD2 (5 bases). Germline V gene lookup returns CDR1 DFQATT and CDR2 SNEGSKA (reference sequence). The CDR3 spans 15 residues. This CDR3 is CSAPIWASRGETQYF. The CDR3 DNA is TGTAGTGCTCCCATTTGGGCTAGCCGAGGGGAGACCCAGTACTTC.

This clonotype occurred many times. This may arise from a read error, as a much more abundant clone is one base away. The rearrangement links TRBV30 to TRBJ2-5; D is perhaps TRBD1 (5 bases). Germline CDR1 and CDR2: GTSNPN and SVGIG (reference sequence). V lost 8 bases, J lost 2 bases, and 15 bases lay in between. This CDR3 is built from 13 residues. CDR3 nucleotides: TGTGCCGCGAGCTTTGGGGCGCAAGAGACCCAGTACTTC. This codes for CAASFGAQETQYF.

This clonotype was seen repeatedly, ten times or more. This chain joins TRBV19 and TRBJ1-1, with 8 bases fitting TRBD1. CDR3 size: 15 residues. V was clipped by 5 bases and J by 1 base; unmatched bases: 6. Germline V gives CDR1 LNHDA, CDR2 SQIVND (reference sequence). The CDR3 region has the DNA TGTGCCAGTAGTTTCGCGACAGGGGCGAACACTGAAGCTTTCTTT. Encoded protein: CASSFATGANTEAFF.